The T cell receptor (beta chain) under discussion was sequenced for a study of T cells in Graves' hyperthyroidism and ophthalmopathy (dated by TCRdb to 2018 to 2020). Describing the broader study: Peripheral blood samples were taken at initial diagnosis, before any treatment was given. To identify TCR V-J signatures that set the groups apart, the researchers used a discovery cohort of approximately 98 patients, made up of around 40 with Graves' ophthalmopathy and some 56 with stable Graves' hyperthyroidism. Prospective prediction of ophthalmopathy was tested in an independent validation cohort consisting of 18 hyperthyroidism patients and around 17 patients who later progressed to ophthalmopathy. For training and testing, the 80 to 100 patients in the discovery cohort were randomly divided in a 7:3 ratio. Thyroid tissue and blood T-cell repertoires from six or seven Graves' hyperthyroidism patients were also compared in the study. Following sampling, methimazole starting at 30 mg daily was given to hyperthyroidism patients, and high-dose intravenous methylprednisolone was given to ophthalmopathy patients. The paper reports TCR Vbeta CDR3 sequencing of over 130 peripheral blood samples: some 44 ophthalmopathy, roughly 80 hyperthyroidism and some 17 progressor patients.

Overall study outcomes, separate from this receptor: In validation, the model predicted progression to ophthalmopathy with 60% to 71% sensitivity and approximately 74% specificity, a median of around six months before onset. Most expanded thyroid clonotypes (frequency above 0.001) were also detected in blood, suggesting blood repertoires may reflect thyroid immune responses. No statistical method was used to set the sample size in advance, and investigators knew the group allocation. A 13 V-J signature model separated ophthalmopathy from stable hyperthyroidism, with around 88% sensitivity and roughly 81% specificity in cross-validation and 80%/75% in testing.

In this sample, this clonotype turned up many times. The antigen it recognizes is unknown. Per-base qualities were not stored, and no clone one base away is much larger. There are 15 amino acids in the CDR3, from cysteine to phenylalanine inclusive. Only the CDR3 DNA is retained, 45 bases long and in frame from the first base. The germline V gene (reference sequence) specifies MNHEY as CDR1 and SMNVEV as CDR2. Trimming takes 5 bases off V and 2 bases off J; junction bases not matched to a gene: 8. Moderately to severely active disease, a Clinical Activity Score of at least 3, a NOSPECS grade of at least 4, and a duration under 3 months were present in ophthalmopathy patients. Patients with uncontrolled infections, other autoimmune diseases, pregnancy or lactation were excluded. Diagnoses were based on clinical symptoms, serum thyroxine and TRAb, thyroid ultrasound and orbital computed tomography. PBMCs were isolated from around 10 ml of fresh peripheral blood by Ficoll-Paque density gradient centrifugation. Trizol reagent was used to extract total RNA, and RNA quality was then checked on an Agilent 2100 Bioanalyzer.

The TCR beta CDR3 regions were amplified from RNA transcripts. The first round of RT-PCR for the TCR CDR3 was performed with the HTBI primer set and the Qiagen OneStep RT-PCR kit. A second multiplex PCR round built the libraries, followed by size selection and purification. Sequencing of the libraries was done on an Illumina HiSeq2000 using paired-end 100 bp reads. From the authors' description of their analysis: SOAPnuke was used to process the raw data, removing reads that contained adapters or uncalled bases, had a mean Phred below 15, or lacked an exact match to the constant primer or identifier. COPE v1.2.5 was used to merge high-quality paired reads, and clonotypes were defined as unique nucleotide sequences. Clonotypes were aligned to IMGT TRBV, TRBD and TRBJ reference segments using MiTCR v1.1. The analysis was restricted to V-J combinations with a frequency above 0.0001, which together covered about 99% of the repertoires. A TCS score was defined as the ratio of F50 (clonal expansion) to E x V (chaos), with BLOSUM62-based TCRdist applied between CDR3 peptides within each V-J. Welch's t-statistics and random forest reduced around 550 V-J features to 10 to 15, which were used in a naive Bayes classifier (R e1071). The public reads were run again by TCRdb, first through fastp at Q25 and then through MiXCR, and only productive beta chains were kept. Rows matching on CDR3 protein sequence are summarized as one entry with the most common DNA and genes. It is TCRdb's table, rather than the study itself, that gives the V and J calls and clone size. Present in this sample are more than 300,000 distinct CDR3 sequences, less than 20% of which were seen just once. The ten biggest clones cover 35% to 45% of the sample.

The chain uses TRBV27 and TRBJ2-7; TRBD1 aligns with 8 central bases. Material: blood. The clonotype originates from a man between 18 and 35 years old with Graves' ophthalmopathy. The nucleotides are TGTGCCAGCAGTCACCGGACAGGGCAAACCTACGAGCAGTACTTC. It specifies CASSHRTGQTYEQYF.